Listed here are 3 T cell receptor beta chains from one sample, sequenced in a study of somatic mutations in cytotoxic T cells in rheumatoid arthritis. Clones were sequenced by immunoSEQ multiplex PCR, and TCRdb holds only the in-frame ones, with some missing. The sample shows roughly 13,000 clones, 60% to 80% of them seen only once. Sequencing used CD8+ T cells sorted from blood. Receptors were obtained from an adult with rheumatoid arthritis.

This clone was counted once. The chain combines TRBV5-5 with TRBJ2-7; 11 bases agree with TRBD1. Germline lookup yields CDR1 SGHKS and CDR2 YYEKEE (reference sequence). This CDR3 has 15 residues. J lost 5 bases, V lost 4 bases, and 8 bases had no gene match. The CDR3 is CASSVRDRGTNEQYF. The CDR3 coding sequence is TGTGCCAGCAGCGTCCGGGACAGGGGGACCAACGAGCAGTACTTC.

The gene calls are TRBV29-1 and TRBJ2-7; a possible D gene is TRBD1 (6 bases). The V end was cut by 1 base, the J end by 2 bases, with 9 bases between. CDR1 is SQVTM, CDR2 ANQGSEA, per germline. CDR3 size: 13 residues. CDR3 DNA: TGCAGCGTTGAAGGGACAGTCCCCTACGAGCAGTACTTC. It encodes CSVEGTVPYEQYF.

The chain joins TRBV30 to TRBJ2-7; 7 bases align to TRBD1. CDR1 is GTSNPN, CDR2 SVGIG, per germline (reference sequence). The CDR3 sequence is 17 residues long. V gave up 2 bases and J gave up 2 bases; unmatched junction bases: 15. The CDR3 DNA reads TGTGCCTGGAGTCCACCCGAGGGGACAGTTTCGCCCTACGAGCAGTACGTC. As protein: CAWSPPEGTVSPYEQYV.